The rows below give T cell receptor beta chains drawn from one sample of a study of response to subunit inactivated influenza vaccine. TCRdb analysed the RT-PCR reads with MiXCR anew, one entry per CDR3 protein. This table holds 280,000 or so distinct CDR3 sequences, roughly 22% found once. The specimen comprised PBMCs from blood, sampled less than 22 months after vaccination. These receptors were obtained from a man between 50 and 75 years old who received an inactivated influenza vaccine. The CDR3 runs from the conserved cysteine through the conserved F or W. The order of the fields is J gene, D gene, clone size, V gene, CDR3 DNA, CDR3 protein. D genes are given only for firm matches. Clone size is stated in some rows and not others, as once, few, many or a class when expanded.

J: TRBJ2-4; D: -; size: -; V: TRBV7-9; DNA: TGTGCCAGCAGCTTGGCTACGGTCAAAAACATTCAGTACTTC; CDR3: CASSLATVKNIQYF
J: TRBJ1-2; D: -; size: few; V: TRBV6-2/TRBV6-3; DNA: TGTGCCAGCAGTCCTCCATCCAACGGCTACACCTTC; CDR3: CASSPPSNGYTF
J: TRBJ2-7; D: TRBD1; size: -; V: TRBV29-1; DNA: TGCAGCGTAAGGGACAGTACCTACGAGCAGTACTTC; CDR3: CSVRDSTYEQYF
J: TRBJ2-7; D: -; size: -; V: TRBV29-1; DNA: TGCAGCGTTGAAGGACCGGGGGCCCCCCACGAGCAGTACTTC; CDR3: CSVEGPGAPHEQYF
J: TRBJ2-5; D: TRBD1; size: -; V: TRBV5-6; DNA: TGTGCCAGCAGCTTCTACAGGGGTCTAGAGACCCAGTACTTC; CDR3: CASSFYRGLETQYF
J: TRBJ2-5; D: TRBD2; size: -; V: TRBV25-1; DNA: TGTGCCAGCAGTGGAACTAGCGGGAGTGGAGAGACCCAGTACTTC; CDR3: CASSGTSGSGETQYF
J: TRBJ1-5; D: -; size: few; V: TRBV2; DNA: TGTGCCAGCAGTGACGACGTTGCAATTCAGCATTTT; CDR3: CASSDDVAIQHF
J: TRBJ2-5; D: -; size: few; V: TRBV23-1; DNA: TGCGCCAGCAGTCGGGGAAGCAGGCCGCAAGAGACCCAGTACTTC; CDR3: CASSRGSRPQETQYF
J: TRBJ1-1; D: -; size: many; V: TRBV5-6; DNA: TGTGCCAGCAGCTTAACAGGGCCGAACACTGAAGCTTTCTTT; CDR3: CASSLTGPNTEAFF
J: TRBJ1-4; D: TRBD1; size: -; V: TRBV5-4; DNA: TGTGCCAGCAGCGCCGGACAGGGGCGTGCAACTAATGAAAAACTGTTTTTT; CDR3: CASSAGQGRATNEKLFF
J: TRBJ1-2; D: -; size: -; V: TRBV15; DNA: TGTGCCACCAACAATGCCCTACTGGGGCCAGGCCCCTATGGCTACACCTTC; CDR3: CATNNALLGPGPYGYTF
J: TRBJ2-1; D: -; size: -; V: TRBV4-3; DNA: TGCGCCAGCAGCCAAGATCCCCCCTTAGCGGCCTACAATGAGCAGTTCTTC; CDR3: CASSQDPPLAAYNEQFF
J: TRBJ1-1; D: TRBD1; size: few; V: TRBV28; DNA: TGTGCCAGCAGTCGGAACAGGGGAACTGAAGCTTTCTTT; CDR3: CASSRNRGTEAFF
J: TRBJ1-2; D: TRBD1; size: -; V: TRBV7-2; DNA: TGTGCCAGCAGCAGACCGGGACAGGGCATCTATGGCTACACCTTC; CDR3: CASSRPGQGIYGYTF
J: TRBJ1-4; D: TRBD1; size: many; V: TRBV11-2; DNA: TGTGCCAGCAGTAAAGTGGGACAGCGCTCAAATTGGATAGAAAAACTGTTTTTT; CDR3: CASSKVGQRSNWIEKLFF
J: TRBJ1-3; D: -; size: few; V: TRBV6-2/TRBV6-3; DNA: TGTGCCAGCAGCCGGGTGGGGGCCCTCTCTGGAAACACCATATATTTT; CDR3: CASSRVGALSGNTIYF
J: TRBJ2-2; D: -; size: -; V: TRBV24-1; DNA: TGTGCCACCAGTGATTTAATAGGGGACACCAGGGAGCTGTTTTTT; CDR3: CATSDLIGDTRELFF
J: TRBJ1-2; D: -; size: many; V: TRBV6-2/TRBV6-3; DNA: TGTGCCAGCACTATAGGGGCGAGAGGCTACACCTTC; CDR3: CASTIGARGYTF
J: TRBJ2-1; D: -; size: -; V: TRBV27; DNA: TGTGCCAGCAGTTTCAAAGGCGGGATCCTCTACAATGAGCAGTTCTTC; CDR3: CASSFKGGILYNEQFF
J: TRBJ2-7; D: -; size: few; V: TRBV6-5; DNA: TGTGCCAGCAGTTACTCGGGCAGGTGGACCTACGAGCAGTACTTC; CDR3: CASSYSGRWTYEQYF
J: TRBJ1-4; D: TRBD1; size: -; V: TRBV27; DNA: TGTGCCAGCAGTTTAACCGGGACAGTTTCTTGGGGACTGTTTTTT; CDR3: CASSLTGTVSWGLFF
J: TRBJ2-6; D: -; size: -; V: TRBV30; DNA: TGTGCCTGGAGAGCCTCTGGGGCCAACGTCCTGACTTTC; CDR3: CAWRASGANVLTF
J: TRBJ2-7; D: -; size: -; V: TRBV5-1; DNA: TGCGCCAGCAGCTTGGAGGCAGGGGGGAATGTATACGAGCAGTACTTC; CDR3: CASSLEAGGNVYEQYF
J: TRBJ2-3; D: TRBD2; size: -; V: TRBV28; DNA: TGTGCCAGCAGTTCCCGACTGGGACTAGCGGCACTGCTGGATACGCAGTATTTT; CDR3: CASSSRLGLAALLDTQYF
J: TRBJ1-2; D: TRBD1; size: few; V: TRBV29-1; DNA: TGCAGCGTGGACAGGGAGGGCTATGGCTACACCTTC; CDR3: CSVDREGYGYTF
J: TRBJ1-2; D: TRBD1; size: many; V: TRBV29-1; DNA: TGCAGCGTTAGGGGGCGGAATGGCTACACCTTC; CDR3: CSVRGRNGYTF
J: TRBJ2-5; D: -; size: -; V: TRBV6-5; DNA: TGTGCCAGCAGTTCCTCGACAGCGATGAGGGGATCATACCAAGAGACCCAGTACTTC; CDR3: CASSSSTAMRGSYQETQYF